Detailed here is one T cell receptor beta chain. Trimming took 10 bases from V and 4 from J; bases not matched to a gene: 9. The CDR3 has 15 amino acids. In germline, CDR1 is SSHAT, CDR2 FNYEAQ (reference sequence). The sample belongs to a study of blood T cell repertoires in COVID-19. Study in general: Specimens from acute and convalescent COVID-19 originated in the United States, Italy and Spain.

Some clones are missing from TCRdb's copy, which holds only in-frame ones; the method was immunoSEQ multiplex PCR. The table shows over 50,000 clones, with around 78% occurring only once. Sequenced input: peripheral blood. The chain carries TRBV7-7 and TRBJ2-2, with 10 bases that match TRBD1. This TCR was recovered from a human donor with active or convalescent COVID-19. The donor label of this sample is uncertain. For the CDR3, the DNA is TGTGCCATCGCACCGGGACAGGGGACCACCGGGGAGCTGTTTTTT. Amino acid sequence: CAIAPGQGTTGELFF.